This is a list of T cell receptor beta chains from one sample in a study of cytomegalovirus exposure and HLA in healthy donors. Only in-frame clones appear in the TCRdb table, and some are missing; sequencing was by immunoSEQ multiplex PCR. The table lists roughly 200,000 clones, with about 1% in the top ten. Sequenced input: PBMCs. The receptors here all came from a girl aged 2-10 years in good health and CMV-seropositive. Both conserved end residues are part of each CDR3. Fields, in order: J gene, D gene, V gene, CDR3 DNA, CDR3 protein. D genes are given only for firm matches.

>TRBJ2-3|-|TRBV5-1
TGCGCCAGCAGCTTTCTAGCAGATACGCAGTATTTT
CASSFLADTQYF
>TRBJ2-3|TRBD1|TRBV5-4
TGTGCCAGCAGTCCCGGGACAGGGCGAGTAACAGGCACAGATACGCAGTATTTT
CASSPGTGRVTGTDTQYF
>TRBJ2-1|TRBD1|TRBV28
TGTGCCAGCCCCGCTACTCGACAGGGAAGGTCCTACAATGAGCAGTTCTTC
CASPATRQGRSYNEQFF
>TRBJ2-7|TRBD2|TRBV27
TGTGCCAGCAGTAGGACTAGCGGCACCTACGAGCAGTACTTC
CASSRTSGTYEQYF
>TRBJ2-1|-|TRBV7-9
TGTGCCAGCAGCTTCGACTGGATCAATGAGCAGTTCTTC
CASSFDWINEQFF
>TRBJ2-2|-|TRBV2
TGTGCCAGCAGTGAATTCGCAGTTCTGAACACCGGGGAGCTGTTTTTT
CASSEFAVLNTGELFF
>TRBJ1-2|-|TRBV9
TGTGCCAGCAGCGTCGGCGGCGGCTACACCTTC
CASSVGGGYTF
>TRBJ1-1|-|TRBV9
TGTGCCAGCAGCCCCTATTGGGGGGGCACTGAAGCTTTCTTT
CASSPYWGGTEAFF
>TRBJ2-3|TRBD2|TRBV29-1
TGCAGCGTTACGACTAGCGGGAGCACAGATACGCAGTATTTT
CSVTTSGSTDTQYF
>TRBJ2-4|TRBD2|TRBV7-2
TGTGCCAGCAGCTTCACAGCGGGAGGATCGAAAAACATTCAGTACTTC
CASSFTAGGSKNIQYF
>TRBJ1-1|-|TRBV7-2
TGTGCCAGCAGCTTTCGCCACGGGGACACTGAAGCTTTCTTT
CASSFRHGDTEAFF
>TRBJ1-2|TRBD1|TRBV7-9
TGTGCCAGCAGCCCTGGACAGGGCAACTATGGCTACACCTTC
CASSPGQGNYGYTF
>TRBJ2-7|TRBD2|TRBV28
TGTGCCAGCAGTGACACTAGCGGGACCCTCGAGCAGTACTTC
CASSDTSGTLEQYF
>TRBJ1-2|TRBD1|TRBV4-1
TGCGCCAGCAGCCATATGACAGGGAGCTACACCTTC
CASSHMTGSYTF
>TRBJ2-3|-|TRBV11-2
TGTGCCAGCAGCTTCCAACTAGCAATTAAGGGCACAGATACGCAGTATTTT
CASSFQLAIKGTDTQYF
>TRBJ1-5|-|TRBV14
TGTGCCAGCATCGGGCAGCCCCAGCATTTT
CASIGQPQHF
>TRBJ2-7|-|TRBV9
TGTGCCAGCAGACAGGGCCCCGAAACCGGCGAGCAGTACTTC
CASRQGPETGEQYF
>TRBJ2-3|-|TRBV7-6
TGTGCCAGCAGTTTGTTGGGGGGTAGGGGCACAGATACGCAGTATTTT
CASSLLGGRGTDTQYF
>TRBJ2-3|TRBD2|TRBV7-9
TGTGCCAGCAGCTCCCCCTGGGAGCGGGAGTTCACAGATACGCAGTATTTT
CASSSPWEREFTDTQYF
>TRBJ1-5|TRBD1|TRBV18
TGTGCCAGCTCACGGACAGGGGATAGCAATCAGCCCCAGCATTTT
CASSRTGDSNQPQHF
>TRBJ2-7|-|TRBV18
TGTGCCAGCTCACCATATTGGTCTACTTCCTACGAGCAGTACTTC
CASSPYWSTSYEQYF
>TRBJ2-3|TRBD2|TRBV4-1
TGCGCCAGCAGCCAGGAACTAGCGGGGTTCACAGATACGCAGTATTTT
CASSQELAGFTDTQYF
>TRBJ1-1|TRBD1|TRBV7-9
TGTGCCAGCACCATCAGGGGGGCTGAAGCTTTCTTT
CASTIRGAEAFF
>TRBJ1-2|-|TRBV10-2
TGCGCCAGCAGTGAATTGACATCGCCTTCATATGGCTACACCTTC
CASSELTSPSYGYTF
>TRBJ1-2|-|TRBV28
TGTGCCAGCCAGATCGGGTTCTATGGCTACACCTTC
CASQIGFYGYTF
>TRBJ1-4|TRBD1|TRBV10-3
TGTGCCATCAGCCAGGGGGCAACTAATGAAAAACTGTTTTTT
CAISQGATNEKLFF
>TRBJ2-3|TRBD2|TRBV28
TGTGCCACGACGGGGGGGCGGGAGGTCTTAGATACGCAGTATTTT
CATTGGREVLDTQYF
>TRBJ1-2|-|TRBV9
TGTGCCAGCAGCGCCGACAGAAGATATGGCTACACCTTC
CASSADRRYGYTF
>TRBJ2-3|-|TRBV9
TGTGCCAGCAGCGTACGCGGGGGCACAGATACGCAGTATTTT
CASSVRGGTDTQYF
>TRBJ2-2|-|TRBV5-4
TGTGCCAGCAGCTTGGGACAGGGTTGGGGGGCGGGGAACACCGGGGAGCTGTTTTTT
CASSLGQGWGAGNTGELFF
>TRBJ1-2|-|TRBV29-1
TGCAGCGTTGTTACGGGGGGAGGAGGAGGCTACACCTTC
CSVVTGGGGGYTF
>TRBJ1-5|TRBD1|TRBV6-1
TGTGCCAGCATCGGACAGGGGGGGCCGCCCCAGCATTTT
CASIGQGGPPQHF
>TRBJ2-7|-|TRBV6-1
TGTGCCGCTAAGAGAGGGACTTCCTACGAGCAGTACTTC
CAAKRGTSYEQYF
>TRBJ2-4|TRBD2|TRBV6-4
TGTGCCAGCAGTGACTGCCGGGGGGAGTCCATTCAGTACTTC
CASSDCRGESIQYF
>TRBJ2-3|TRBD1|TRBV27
TGTGCCAGCAGCCTGTTCAGGGGGGATACGCAGTATTTT
CASSLFRGDTQYF
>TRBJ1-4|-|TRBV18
TGTGCCAGCTCGTCTCAGGGTACAACTAATGAAAAACTGTTTTTT
CASSSQGTTNEKLFF
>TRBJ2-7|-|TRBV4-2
TGTGCCAGCAGCCAAGGTATCGGAGATCCGCCCTACGAGCAGTACTTC
CASSQGIGDPPYEQYF
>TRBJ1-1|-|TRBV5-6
TGTGCCAGCAGCCTGTACACTGAAGCTTTCTTT
CASSLYTEAFF
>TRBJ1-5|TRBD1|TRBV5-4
TGTGCCAGCAGCGAGGGACAGGGGCGTCAGCCCCAGCATTTT
CASSEGQGRQPQHF
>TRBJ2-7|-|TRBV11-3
TGTGCCAGCAGCTTCAGCGGCTCCTACGAGCAGTACTTC
CASSFSGSYEQYF
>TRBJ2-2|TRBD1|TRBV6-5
TGTGCCAGCAGGTGGCAGACAGGGGGTACCGGGGAGCTGTTTTTT
CASRWQTGGTGELFF